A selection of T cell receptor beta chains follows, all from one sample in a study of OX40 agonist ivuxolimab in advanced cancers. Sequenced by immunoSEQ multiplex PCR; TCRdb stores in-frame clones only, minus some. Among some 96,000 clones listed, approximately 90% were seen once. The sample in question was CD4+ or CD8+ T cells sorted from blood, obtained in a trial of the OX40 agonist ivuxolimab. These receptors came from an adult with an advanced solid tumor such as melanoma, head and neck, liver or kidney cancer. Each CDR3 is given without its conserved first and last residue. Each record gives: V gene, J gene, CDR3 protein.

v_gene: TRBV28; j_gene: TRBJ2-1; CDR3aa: ASRLAGTYNEQF
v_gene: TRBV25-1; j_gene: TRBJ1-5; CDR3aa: ASSPQGHSNQPQH
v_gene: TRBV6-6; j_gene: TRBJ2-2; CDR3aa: ASRTWGGANTGELF
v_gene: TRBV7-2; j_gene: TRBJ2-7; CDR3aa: ASSLFPGTSSYEQY
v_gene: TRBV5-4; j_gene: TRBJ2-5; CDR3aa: ASSLEASQETQY
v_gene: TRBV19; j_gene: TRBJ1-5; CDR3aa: ASSIIRGNQPQH
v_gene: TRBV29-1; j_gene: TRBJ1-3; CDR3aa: SAKPTGGLGGNTIY
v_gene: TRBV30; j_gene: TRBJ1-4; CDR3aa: AWDRANEKLF
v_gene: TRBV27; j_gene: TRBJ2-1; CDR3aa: ASTLRGGFLNEQF
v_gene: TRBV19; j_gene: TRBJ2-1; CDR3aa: ASSASGGSYNEQF
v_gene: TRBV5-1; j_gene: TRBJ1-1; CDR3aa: ASSLRGVSEAF
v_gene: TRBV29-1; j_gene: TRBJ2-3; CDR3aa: SVLNTDTQY
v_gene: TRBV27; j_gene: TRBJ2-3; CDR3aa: ASSPGLIRRTDTQY
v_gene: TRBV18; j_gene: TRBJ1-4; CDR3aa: ASSRGTYNEKLF
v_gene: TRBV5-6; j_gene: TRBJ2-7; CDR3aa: ASSFDPGPSYEQY
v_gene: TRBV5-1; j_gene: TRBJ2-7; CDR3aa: ASSLDPVSYEQY
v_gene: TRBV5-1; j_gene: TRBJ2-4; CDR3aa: ASSLAVTSGRGNIQY
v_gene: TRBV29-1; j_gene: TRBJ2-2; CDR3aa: SVPPLAEGELF
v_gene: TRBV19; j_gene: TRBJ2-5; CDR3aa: ASSIDMETQY
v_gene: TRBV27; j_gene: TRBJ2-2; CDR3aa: ASSLYGLAGGAGELF